The clone carrying this T cell receptor (beta chain) has just a few counts. This CDR3 comprises 18 residues. Per germline, CDR1 LNHDA and CDR2 SQIVND (reference sequence). V was clipped by 5 bases and J by 0 bases; unmatched bases: 11. Original analysis: Amplifying reference gene primers gave estimates of nucleated cell counts. The data were produced by immunoSEQ multiplex PCR, yet TCRdb's version contains in-frame clones alone and is incomplete. The V and J calls and clone size are taken from that table; D and trimming were inferred from the DNA. The data hold roughly 70,000 clones, with over 75% observed a single time. This record belongs to a study of blood T cell repertoires in COVID-19. Study-level background: Sites across the United States, Italy and Spain contributed samples from acute and convalescent COVID-19. From T cells, B-cell-depleted T cells, or PBMCs came the material, which was cDNA or gDNA.

The chain combines TRBV19 with TRBJ1-4; 8 positions agree with TRBD1. This TCR was recovered from a woman aged 80 or older with active or convalescent COVID-19. Specimen: peripheral blood. CDR3 protein: CASSPSTGDYSTNEKLFF. The CDR3 DNA is TGTGCCAGTAGTCCCTCGACAGGGGACTATTCAACTAATGAAAAACTGTTTTTT.